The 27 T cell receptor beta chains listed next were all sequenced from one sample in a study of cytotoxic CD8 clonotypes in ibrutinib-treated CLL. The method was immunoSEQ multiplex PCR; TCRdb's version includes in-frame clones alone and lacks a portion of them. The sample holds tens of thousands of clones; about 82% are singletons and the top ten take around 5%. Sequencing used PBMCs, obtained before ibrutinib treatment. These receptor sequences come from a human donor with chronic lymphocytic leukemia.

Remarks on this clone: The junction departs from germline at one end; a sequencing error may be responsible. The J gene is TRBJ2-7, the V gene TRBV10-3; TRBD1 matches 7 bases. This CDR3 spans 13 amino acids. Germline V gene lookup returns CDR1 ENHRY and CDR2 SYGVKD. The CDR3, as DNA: TGTGCCATCGGTGACAGGGCTTCCTACGAGCAGTACTTC. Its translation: CAIGDRASYEQYF.

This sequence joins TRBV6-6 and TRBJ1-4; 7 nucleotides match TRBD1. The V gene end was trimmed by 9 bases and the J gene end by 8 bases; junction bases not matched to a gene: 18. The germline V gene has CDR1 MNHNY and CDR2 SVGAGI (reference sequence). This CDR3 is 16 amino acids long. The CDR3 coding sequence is TGTGCCAGTTACAGGGGCGCGGGACATCCTTGGGAAAAACTGTTTTTT. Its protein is CASYRGAGHPWEKLFF.

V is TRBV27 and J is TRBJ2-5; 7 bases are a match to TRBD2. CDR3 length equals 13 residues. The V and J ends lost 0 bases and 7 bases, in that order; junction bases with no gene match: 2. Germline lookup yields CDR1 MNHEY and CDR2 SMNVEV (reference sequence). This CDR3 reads CASSLSGEGTQYF. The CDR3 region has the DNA TGTGCCAGCAGTTTATCAGGGGAGGGGACCCAGTACTTC.

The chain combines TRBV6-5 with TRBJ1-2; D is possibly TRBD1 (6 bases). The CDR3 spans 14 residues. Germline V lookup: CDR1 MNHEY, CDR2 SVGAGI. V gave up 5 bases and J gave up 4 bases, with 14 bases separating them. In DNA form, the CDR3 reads TGTGCCAGCAGTAGGGGGACGGCCGGCTATGGCTACACCTTC. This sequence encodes CASSRGTAGYGYTF.

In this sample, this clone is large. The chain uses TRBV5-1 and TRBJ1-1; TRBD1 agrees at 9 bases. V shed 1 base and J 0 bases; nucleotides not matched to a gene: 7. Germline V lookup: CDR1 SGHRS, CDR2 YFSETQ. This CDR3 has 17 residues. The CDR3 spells CASSLLGQGSMNTEAFF. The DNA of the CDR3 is TGCGCCAGCAGCTTGTTGGGACAGGGTTCAATGAACACTGAAGCTTTCTTT.

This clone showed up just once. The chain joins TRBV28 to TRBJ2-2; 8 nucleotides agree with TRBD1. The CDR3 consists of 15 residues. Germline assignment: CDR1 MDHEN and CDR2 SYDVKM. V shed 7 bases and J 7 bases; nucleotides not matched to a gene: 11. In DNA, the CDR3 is TGTGCCAGCACCCATCAGGACAGGGAAGGCGGGGAGCTGTTTTTT. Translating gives CASTHQDREGGELFF.

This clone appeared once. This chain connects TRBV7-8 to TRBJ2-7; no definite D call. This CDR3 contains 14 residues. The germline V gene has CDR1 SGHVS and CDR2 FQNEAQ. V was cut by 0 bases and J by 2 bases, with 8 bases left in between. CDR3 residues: CASSLARGAYEQYF. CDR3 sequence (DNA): TGTGCCAGCAGCTTAGCCCGAGGCGCCTACGAGCAGTACTTC. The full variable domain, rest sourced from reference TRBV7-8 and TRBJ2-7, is GAGVSQSPRYKVAKRGQDVALRCDPISGHVSLFWYQQALGQGPEFLTYFQNEAQLDKSGLPSDRFFAERPEGSVSTLKIQRTQQEDSAVYLCASSLARGAYEQYFGPGTRLTVT.

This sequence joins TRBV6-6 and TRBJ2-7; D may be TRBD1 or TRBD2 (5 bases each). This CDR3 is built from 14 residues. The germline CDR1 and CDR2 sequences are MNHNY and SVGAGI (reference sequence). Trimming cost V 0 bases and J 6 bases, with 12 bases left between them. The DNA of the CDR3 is TGTGCCAGCAGTTACTCAGGGGCGGCGGGCGAGCAGTACTTC. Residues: CASSYSGAAGEQYF.

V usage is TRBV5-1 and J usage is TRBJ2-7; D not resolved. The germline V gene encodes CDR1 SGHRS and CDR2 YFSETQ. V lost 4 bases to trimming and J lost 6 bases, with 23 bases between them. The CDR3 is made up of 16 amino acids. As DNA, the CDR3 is TGCGCCAGCAGCCCTGGACGGACCGATTCAGTACGCGAGCAGTACTTC. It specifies CASSPGRTDSVREQYF.

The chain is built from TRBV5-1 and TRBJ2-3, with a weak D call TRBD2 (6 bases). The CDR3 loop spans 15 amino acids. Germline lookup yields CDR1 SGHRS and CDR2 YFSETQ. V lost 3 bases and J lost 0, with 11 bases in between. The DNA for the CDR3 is TGCGCCAGCAGCTCCGGGAGCCTCAGCACAGATACGCAGTATTTT. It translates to CASSSGSLSTDTQYF.

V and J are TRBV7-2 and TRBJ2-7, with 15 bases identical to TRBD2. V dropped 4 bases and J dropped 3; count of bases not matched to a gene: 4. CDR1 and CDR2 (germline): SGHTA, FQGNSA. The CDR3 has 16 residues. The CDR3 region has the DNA TGTGCCAGCAGCTCGGGACTAGCGGGAGGCTACTACGAGCAGTACTTC. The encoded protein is CASSSGLAGGYYEQYF.

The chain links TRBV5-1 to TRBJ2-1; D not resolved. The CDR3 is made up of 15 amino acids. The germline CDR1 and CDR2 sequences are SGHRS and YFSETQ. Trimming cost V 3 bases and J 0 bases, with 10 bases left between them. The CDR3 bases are TGCGCCAGCAGCTGGGATTGGAGCTCCTACAATGAGCAGTTCTTC. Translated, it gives CASSWDWSSYNEQFF. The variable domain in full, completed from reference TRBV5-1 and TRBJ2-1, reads KAGVTQTPRYLIKTRGQQVTLSCSPISGHRSVSWYQQTPGQGLQFLFEYFSETQRNKGNFPGRFSGRQFSNSRSEMNVSTLELGDSALYLCASSWDWSSYNEQFFGPGTRLTVL.

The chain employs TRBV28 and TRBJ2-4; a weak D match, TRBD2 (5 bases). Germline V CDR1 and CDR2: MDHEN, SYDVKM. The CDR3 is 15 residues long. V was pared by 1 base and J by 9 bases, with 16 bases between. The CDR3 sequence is CASSLFPNSRGIQYF. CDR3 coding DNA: TGTGCCAGCAGTTTATTTCCGAATTCCCGGGGCATTCAGTACTTC.

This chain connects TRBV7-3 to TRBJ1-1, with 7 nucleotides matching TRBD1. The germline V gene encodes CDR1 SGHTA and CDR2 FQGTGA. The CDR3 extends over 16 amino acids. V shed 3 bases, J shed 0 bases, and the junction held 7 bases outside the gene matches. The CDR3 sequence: CASSFYRQGMNTEAFF. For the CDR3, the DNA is TGTGCCAGCAGCTTTTACCGACAGGGCATGAACACTGAAGCTTTCTTT.

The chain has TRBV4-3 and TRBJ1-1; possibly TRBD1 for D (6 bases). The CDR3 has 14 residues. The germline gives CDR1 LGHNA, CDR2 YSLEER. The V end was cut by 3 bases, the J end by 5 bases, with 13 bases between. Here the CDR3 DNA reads TGCGCCAGCAGCCACCACAGGGATCGGACTGAAGCTTTCTTT. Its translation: CASSHHRDRTEAFF.

The CDR3 here is CASRPLGLAVAYEQYF. The CDR3 nucleotides are TGCGCCAGCAGACCCCTTGGACTAGCGGTAGCCTACGAGCAGTACTTC. The rearrangement joins TRBV5-1 to TRBJ2-7; 10 bases are a match to TRBD2. The CDR3 contains 16 residues. The V gene's germline CDR1 is SGHRS and CDR2 YFSETQ. The V segment lost 5 bases and the J segment 2 bases; nucleotides outside the gene matches: 10.

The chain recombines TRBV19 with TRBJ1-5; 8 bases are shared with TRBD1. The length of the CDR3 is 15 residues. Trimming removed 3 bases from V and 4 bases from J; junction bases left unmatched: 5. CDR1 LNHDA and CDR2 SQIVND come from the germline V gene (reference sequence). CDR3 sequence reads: CASSIQGAPNQPQHF. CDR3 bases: TGTGCCAGTAGTATTCAGGGGGCGCCAAATCAGCCCCAGCATTTT.

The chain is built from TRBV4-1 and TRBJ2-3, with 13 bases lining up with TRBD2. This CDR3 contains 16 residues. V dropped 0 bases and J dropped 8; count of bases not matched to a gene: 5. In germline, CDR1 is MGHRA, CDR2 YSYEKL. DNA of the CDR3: TGCGCCAGCAGCCAAGAATCGACTAGCGGGAGGACTACGCAGTATTTT. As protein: CASSQESTSGRTTQYF.

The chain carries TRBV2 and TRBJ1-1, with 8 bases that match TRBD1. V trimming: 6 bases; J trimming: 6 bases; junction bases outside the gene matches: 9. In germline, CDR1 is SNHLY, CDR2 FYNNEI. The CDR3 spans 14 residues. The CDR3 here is CASSTRQGWAEAFF. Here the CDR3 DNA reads TGTGCCAGCAGCACCAGACAGGGGTGGGCTGAAGCTTTCTTT.

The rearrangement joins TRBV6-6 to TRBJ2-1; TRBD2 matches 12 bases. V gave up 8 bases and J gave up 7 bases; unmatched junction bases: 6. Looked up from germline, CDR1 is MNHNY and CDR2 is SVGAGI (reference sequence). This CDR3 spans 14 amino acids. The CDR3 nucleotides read TGTGCCAGCGGACGACTAGCGGGAGCGAATGAGCAGTTCTTC. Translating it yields CASGRLAGANEQFF.

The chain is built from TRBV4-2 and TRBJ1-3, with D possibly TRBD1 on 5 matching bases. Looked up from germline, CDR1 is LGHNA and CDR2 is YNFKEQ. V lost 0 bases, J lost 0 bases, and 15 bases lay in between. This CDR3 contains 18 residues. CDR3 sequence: CASSQDLGRENSGNTIYF. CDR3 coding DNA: TGTGCCAGCAGCCAAGATCTCGGCAGGGAGAACTCTGGAAACACCATATATTTT.

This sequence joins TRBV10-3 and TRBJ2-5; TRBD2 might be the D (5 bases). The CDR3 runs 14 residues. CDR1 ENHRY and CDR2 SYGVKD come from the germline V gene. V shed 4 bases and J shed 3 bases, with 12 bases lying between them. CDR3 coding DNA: TGTGCCATCAGTGTACTAGTGGCGAAAGAGACCCAGTACTTC. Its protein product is CAISVLVAKETQYF.

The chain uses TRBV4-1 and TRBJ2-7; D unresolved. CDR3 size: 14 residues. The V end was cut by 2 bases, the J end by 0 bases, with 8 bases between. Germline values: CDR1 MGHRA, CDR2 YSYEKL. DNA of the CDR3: TGCGCCAGCAGCCAAACCAGGAGCTCCTACGAGCAGTACTTC. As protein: CASSQTRSSYEQYF.

CDR3 sequence reads: CASSATGRANEKLFF. CDR3 sequence (DNA): TGTGCCAGCAGCGCAACAGGGCGGGCTAATGAAAAACTGTTTTTT. The gene calls are TRBV28 and TRBJ1-4; perhaps TRBD1 as D (6 bases). The CDR3 sequence is 15 residues long. CDR1 is MDHEN, CDR2 SYDVKM, per germline. V was clipped by 6 bases and J by 3 bases, with 14 bases between them.

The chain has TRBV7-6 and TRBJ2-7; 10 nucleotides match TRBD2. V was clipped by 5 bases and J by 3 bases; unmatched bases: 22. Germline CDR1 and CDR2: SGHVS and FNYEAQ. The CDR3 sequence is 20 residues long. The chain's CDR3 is CASSREPSIPGLASFYEQYF. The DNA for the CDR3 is TGTGCCAGCAGCCGAGAACCATCAATTCCGGGACTAGCGTCTTTCTACGAGCAGTACTTC.

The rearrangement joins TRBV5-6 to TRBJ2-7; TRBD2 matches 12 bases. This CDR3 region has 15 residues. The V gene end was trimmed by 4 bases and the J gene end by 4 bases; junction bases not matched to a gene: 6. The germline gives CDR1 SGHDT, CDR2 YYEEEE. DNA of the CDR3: TGTGCCAGCAGCCCTCTAGCGGGAGGGCCATACGAGCAGTACTTC. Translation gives CASSPLAGGPYEQYF.

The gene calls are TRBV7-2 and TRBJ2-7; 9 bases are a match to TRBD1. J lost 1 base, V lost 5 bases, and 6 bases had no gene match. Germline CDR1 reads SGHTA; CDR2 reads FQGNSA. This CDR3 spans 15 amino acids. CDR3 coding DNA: TGTGCCAGCAGCAAAGGACAGGGGCGATCCTACGAGCAGTACTTC. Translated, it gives CASSKGQGRSYEQYF.